These 21 T cell receptor beta chains share one sample of origin, sequenced in a study of T cells in Graves' hyperthyroidism and ophthalmopathy. TCR beta CDR3 regions were amplified from RNA transcripts. First-round RT-PCR of the TCR CDR3 relied on the HTBI primer set. In TCRdb, the multiplex PCR reads were re-called with MiXCR into one record per CDR3 protein. The sample contains roughly 380,000 distinct CDR3 sequences, approximately 15% of which appear only once. The sample comprised blood. All receptors come from a woman in her sixties with Graves' hyperthyroidism.

The chain employs TRBV11-2 and TRBJ2-1; tentatively, D is TRBD2 (5 bases). The V end lost 5 bases, the J end lost 10 bases, and 18 bases lay between the germline ends. CDR3 size: 14 residues. The V gene's germline CDR1 is SGHAT and CDR2 FQNNGV. The CDR3 DNA reads TGTGCCAGCAGCCCGTACACGGGAACCGGGGAGCAGTTCTTC. Encoded protein: CASSPYTGTGEQFF.

This clonotype was detected many times. V usage is TRBV30 and J usage is TRBJ1-2; TRBD1 might be the D (5 bases). Between the trimmed V and J ends, which lost 1 base and 4 bases, there was a span of 7 bases. The CDR3 is made up of 12 amino acids. Germline V gene sequence: CDR1 GTSNPN, CDR2 SVGIG (reference sequence). The CDR3 protein is CAWSGQTYGYTF. The CDR3 DNA follows: TGTGCCTGGAGTGGACAGACCTATGGCTACACCTTC.

This clonotype came up a few times. This sequence joins TRBV9 and TRBJ2-4, with D perhaps being TRBD1 or TRBD2 (5 bases each). CDR1 is SGDLS, CDR2 YYNGEE, per germline. Trimming took 4 bases from V and 1 from J, leaving 18 bases between them. The CDR3 runs 17 residues. CDR3: CASSPEFGAVAKNIQYF. The DNA of the CDR3 is TGTGCCAGCAGCCCGGAGTTCGGGGCAGTGGCCAAAAACATTCAGTACTTC. The whole variable domain, remainder taken from reference TRBV9 and TRBJ2-4, is DSGVTQTPKHLITATGQRVTLRCSPRSGDLSVYWYQQSLDQGLQFLIQYYNGEERAKGNILERFSAQQFPDLHSELNLSSLELGDSALYFCASSPEFGAVAKNIQYFGAGTRLSVL.

This clonotype has a count of ten or more. The chain uses TRBV12-3 or TRBV12-4 and TRBJ2-2; 11 bases match TRBD1. V trimming: 3 bases; J trimming: 7 bases; junction bases outside the gene matches: 4. The CDR3 is 15 residues long. The CDR3 loop is CASSLRTGGSGELFF. The CDR3 DNA reads TGTGCCAGCAGTTTGAGGACAGGGGGCAGCGGGGAGCTGTTTTTT.

This clonotype has a handful of counts. The chain links TRBV6-1 to TRBJ1-1, with 8 nucleotides matching TRBD1. After removal of 6 bases from V and 8 bases from J, the junction contained 2 bases not matched to a gene. Germline V CDR1 and CDR2: MNHNS, SASEGT. This CDR3 region has 11 residues. CDR3 region: CASRRDREAFF. Written as DNA, the CDR3 is TGTGCCAGCAGGAGGGACAGGGAAGCTTTCTTT.

This clonotype was seen repeatedly, ten times or more. CDR3 sequence: CASSQWLTTQETQYF. The CDR3 bases are TGTGCCAGCAGCCAGTGGCTTACTACCCAAGAGACCCAGTACTTC. The V gene is TRBV14, the J gene TRBJ2-5; D unclear. Per germline, CDR1 SGHDN and CDR2 FVKESK. V was clipped by 3 bases and J by 1 base, with 12 bases between them. CDR3 length: 15 residues.

This clonotype was observed once. The CDR3 here is CASRRDYRKGGELFF. The CDR3 DNA reads as TGTGCCAGCAGGAGGGACTACCGAAAGGGCGGGGAGCTGTTTTTT. The chain has TRBV3-1 and TRBJ2-2, with 7 bases aligning to TRBD2. With V trimmed by 6 bases and J by 7 bases, 11 bases remained unmatched. Germline V gene sequence: CDR1 LGHDT, CDR2 YNNKEL (reference sequence). This CDR3 comprises 15 residues.

The genes are TRBV20-1 and TRBJ1-1, with TRBD1 as a possible D gene (5 bases). The V end was cut by 0 bases, the J end by 5 bases, with 16 bases between. Germline V gene sequence: CDR1 DFQATT, CDR2 SNEGSKA (reference sequence). The length of the CDR3 is 15 residues. CDR3 coding DNA: TGCAGTGCTAGAGATTCGGGGGGGAGCGGTACTGAAGCTTTCTTT. Its protein product is CSARDSGGSGTEAFF.

This clonotype has ten or more counts. The genes are TRBV3-1 and TRBJ1-1; D remains ambiguous. The germline V and J ends were trimmed by 4 bases and 0 bases, with 12 bases remaining between them. Germline CDR1 LGHDT, CDR2 YNNKEL (reference sequence). CDR3 size: 15 residues. As DNA, the CDR3 is TGTGCCAGCAGCCCTCCCCAAACCATGAACACTGAAGCTTTCTTT. As protein: CASSPPQTMNTEAFF.

The table lists this clonotype with many counts. The J gene is TRBJ1-4, the V gene TRBV28; D perhaps matches TRBD1 (5 bases). The CDR3 has 17 amino acids. Germline CDR1 reads MDHEN; CDR2 reads SYDVKM. With 6 bases removed from V and 0 bases from J, the gap between germline ends came to 17 bases. This chain's CDR3 is CASSTRGFGATNEKLFF. CDR3 DNA sequence: TGTGCCAGCAGCACCCGGGGGTTCGGGGCAACTAATGAAAAACTGTTTTTT.

This clonotype was picked up a small number of times. The chain recombines TRBV27 with TRBJ2-1; D is uncertain. V was shortened by 0 bases and J by 4 bases, with 10 bases between the two germline ends. Germline V gives CDR1 MNHEY, CDR2 SMNVEV (reference sequence). The CDR3 has 15 amino acids. Here the CDR3 reads CASSLSGSEYNEQFF. The CDR3 nucleotides read TGTGCCAGCAGTTTATCTGGGTCGGAGTACAATGAGCAGTTCTTC.

The gene calls are TRBV12-3 or TRBV12-4 and TRBJ2-7; 10 bases agree with TRBD2. CDR3 length: 16 residues. Trimming cost V 5 bases and J 3 bases; bases outside gene matches: 10. CDR3 sequence reads: CASSGRASGSGYEQYF. CDR3 DNA: TGTGCCAGCAGTGGGAGGGCTAGCGGGAGTGGCTACGAGCAGTACTTC.

This clonotype was picked up many times. This CDR3 is CATGTGGVDGYTF. The CDR3 DNA reads as TGCGCCACCGGGACAGGGGGCGTGGATGGCTACACCTTC. The chain has TRBV5-1 and TRBJ1-2, with 12 bases identical to TRBD1. J gave up 6 bases and V 9 bases, and 6 bases lay outside the gene matches. Germline V CDR1 and CDR2: SGHRS, YFSETQ. The CDR3 spans 13 residues.

This clonotype was recorded many times. The chain employs TRBV28 and TRBJ2-1; 9 nucleotides match TRBD2. V lost 3 bases, J lost 7 bases, and 7 bases stayed unmatched. CDR1 and CDR2 (germline): MDHEN, SYDVKM. The CDR3 loop spans 15 amino acids. Written as DNA, the CDR3 is TGTGCCAGCAGTTTGGCGGGGGGGCGACAGAATGAGCAGTTCTTC. As protein: CASSLAGGRQNEQFF.

This clonotype was detected many times. The chain uses TRBV27 and TRBJ1-1, with D hard to call. CDR1 MNHEY and CDR2 SMNVEV come from the germline V gene (reference sequence). The CDR3 loop spans 14 amino acids. V gave up 7 bases and J gave up 2 bases, with 14 bases separating them. Written as DNA, the CDR3 is TGTGCCAGCACTCGAGAGAAACTTAACACTGAAGCTTTCTTT. Protein: CASTREKLNTEAFF.

The rearrangement joins TRBV19 to TRBJ2-1, with unresolved D. V was clipped by 8 bases and J by 3 bases, with 17 bases between them. CDR3 length: 15 residues. CDR1 is LNHDA, CDR2 SQIVND, per germline (reference sequence). This chain's CDR3 is CASGFVLPDYNEQFF. The CDR3 nucleotides are TGTGCCAGTGGGTTTGTTTTACCCGACTACAATGAGCAGTTCTTC. The complete variable domain, with remaining parts taken from reference TRBV19 and TRBJ2-1, reads DGGITQSPKYLFRKEGQNVTLSCEQNLNHDAMYWYRQDPGQGLRLIYYSQIVNDFQKGDIAEGYSVSREKKESFPLTVTSAQKNPTAFYLCASGFVLPDYNEQFFGPGTRLTVL.

This clonotype was observed at least ten times. The chain links TRBV30 to TRBJ1-4; D ambiguous. The CDR3 loop spans 11 amino acids. Trimming removed 0 bases at V and 5 bases at J, with 1 base between. The germline V gene encodes CDR1 GTSNPN and CDR2 SVGIG (reference sequence). The CDR3 bases are TGTGCCTGGAGTGTGAATGAAAAACTGTTTTTT. It codes for CAWSVNEKLFF. Together with reference TRBV30 and TRBJ1-4, the CDR3 gives the full variable domain: SQTIHQWPATLVQPVGSPLSLECTVEGTSNPNLYWYRQAAGRGLQLLFYSVGIGQISSEVPQNLSASRPQDRQFILSSKKLLLSDSGFYLCAWSVNEKLFFGSGTQLSVL.

This chain connects TRBV24-1 to TRBJ1-2; tentatively, D is TRBD1 (6 bases). Between the trimmed V and J ends, which lost 4 bases and 4 bases, there was a span of 15 bases. The germline gives CDR1 KGHDR, CDR2 SFDVKD. The CDR3 totals 15 residues. DNA of the CDR3: TGTGCCACCAGTGACCCCCTGGACAGCCGCTATGGCTACACCTTC. Protein sequence: CATSDPLDSRYGYTF.

This clonotype was seen many times. The rearrangement uses TRBV7-9 and TRBJ2-7; TRBD1 is a possible D gene (6 bases). The CDR3 loop spans 13 amino acids. Germline V lookup: CDR1 SEHNR, CDR2 FQNEAQ (reference sequence). Trimming pared 1 base from V and 4 bases from J, leaving 8 bases between. CDR3 loop: CASSLEDRYEQYF. CDR3 coding DNA: TGTGCCAGCAGCTTAGAGGACAGATACGAGCAGTACTTC.

The genes are TRBV6-1 and TRBJ1-1, with 11 positions matching TRBD1. The J segment lost 4 bases and the V segment lost 3 bases, leaving 10 bases of the junction unmatched. The germline V gene has CDR1 MNHNS and CDR2 SASEGT. This CDR3 has 17 residues. The CDR3 region is CASSDSGTGGRSTEAFF. For the CDR3, the DNA is TGTGCCAGCAGTGACTCCGGGACAGGGGGTCGCTCCACTGAAGCTTTCTTT.

A few counts support this clonotype. The rearrangement uses TRBV19 and TRBJ1-5, with D possibly being TRBD1 (6 bases). The CDR3 is 18 residues long. The V and J ends lost 2 bases and 6 bases respectively, with 23 bases between them. The germline gives CDR1 LNHDA, CDR2 SQIVND (reference sequence). This CDR3 is CASSIIIRTGQGLQPQHF. The CDR3 DNA reads as TGTGCCAGTAGTATAATCATCCGTACCGGCCAGGGGCTTCAGCCCCAGCATTTT.